The 2 T cell receptor delta chains reported below all come from one sample, sequenced in a study of γδ T cells in repeated Plasmodium falciparum infection. TCRdb re-analyzed the multiplex PCR reads via CATT. The data contain over 90,000 delta-chain clones, 0.98% of them singletons. Flow sorting of PBMC yielded separate Vgamma9/Vdelta2+ and Vdelta2-negative gammadelta T cell populations for bulk repertoire analysis. The sequencing sample was made of gamma-delta T cells from blood. These receptors came from a pool of human donors (malaria-infected and uninfected, not separated).

This clone occurred many times. This is likely an artifact of a read error, given a far larger clone one base away. The identical CDR3 is also encoded by other nucleotide sequences in the sample. This sequence joins TRDV2 and TRDJ1; D may be TRDD3 (6 bases). TCRdb gives no J gene; it was assigned here by matching the DNA to germline. The CDR3 is 17 amino acids. Germline CDR1 is GEAIGNYY and CDR2 is EKD. Written as DNA, the CDR3 is TGTGCCTGCGACACCGGAGGCTGGGGATTCAACACCGATAAACTCATCTTT. The encoded protein is CACDTGGWGFNTDKLIF.

There are many counts of this clone. TCRdb lists the protein of a much larger clone for this DNA, which differs at residue 6, so this is likely a read error; the protein given here is translated from the DNA itself. Written as DNA, the CDR3 is TGTGCTTATAGGAGTGAGATTTCCTTCCTAGACCCTACTGGGGGACACGGGACCGATAAACTCATCTTT. This translates into CAYRSEISFLDPTGGHGTDKLIF. The J gene is TRDJ1, the V gene TRAV38-2/DV8, with D possibly matching TRDD3 (9 bases). Deletions cut 2 bases from V and 2 bases from J, with 37 bases between. The CDR3 runs to 23 residues. Germline V gives CDR1 TSESDYY, CDR2 QEAYKQQN.